These 3 T cell receptor beta chains share one sample of origin, sequenced in a study of cytomegalovirus exposure and HLA in healthy donors. PCR involved 60 Vbeta and 13 Jbeta primers. Some clones are missing from TCRdb's copy, which holds only in-frame ones; the method was immunoSEQ multiplex PCR. Of 120,000 to 150,000 clones detected, roughly 80% appear once; the ten largest clones hold roughly 4%. Input material: PBMCs. Receptors originate from a woman between 35 and 50 years old in good health and CMV-seropositive.

The chain joins TRBV5-1 to TRBJ2-1; D might be TRBD2 (7 bases). The CDR3 length is 13 residues. V was cut by 3 bases and J by 7 bases, with 11 bases left in between. Germline V lookup: CDR1 SGHRS, CDR2 YFSETQ. CDR3 amino acids: CASSSAGANEQFF. Here the CDR3 DNA reads TGCGCCAGCAGCTCGGCGGGGGCGAATGAGCAGTTCTTC.

This clone occurred a few times. CDR3 sequence reads: CAWSTGTGLLRGYTF. The DNA for the CDR3 is TGTGCCTGGAGCACCGGGACAGGGTTATTACGTGGCTACACCTTC. This chain links TRBV30 with TRBJ1-2; 9 bases line up with TRBD1. Germline CDR1 is GTSNPN and CDR2 is SVGIG (reference sequence). This CDR3 is built from 15 residues. The J segment lost 7 bases and the V segment lost 3 bases, leaving 12 bases of the junction unmatched.

The J gene is TRBJ2-5, the V gene TRBV11-2; 10 bases fit TRBD2. After removal of 6 bases from V and 5 bases from J, the junction contained 9 bases not matched to a gene. This CDR3 is 15 amino acids long. Germline V gene lookup returns CDR1 SGHAT and CDR2 FQNNGV. The CDR3 DNA follows: TGTGCCAGCAGGGCTAGCGGGGGCCTAGGGGAGACCCAGTACTTC. This translates into CASRASGGLGETQYF.